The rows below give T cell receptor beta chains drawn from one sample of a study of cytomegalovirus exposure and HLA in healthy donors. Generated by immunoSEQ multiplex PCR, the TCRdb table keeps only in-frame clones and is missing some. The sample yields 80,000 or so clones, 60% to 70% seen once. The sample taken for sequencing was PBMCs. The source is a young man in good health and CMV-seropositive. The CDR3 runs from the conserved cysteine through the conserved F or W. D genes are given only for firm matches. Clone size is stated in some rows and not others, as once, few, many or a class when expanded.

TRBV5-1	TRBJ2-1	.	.	TGCGCCAGCAGCTTGGTAATCTATGAGCAGTTCTTC	CASSLVIYEQFF
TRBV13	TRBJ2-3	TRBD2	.	TGTGCCAGCAGAGTGGCGGGAGGGCCAACAGATACGCAGTATTTT	CASRVAGGPTDTQYF
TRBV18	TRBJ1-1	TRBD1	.	TGTGCCAGCTCACCACGAGTCGGGACAGGGTTATCAACTGAAGCTTTCTTT	CASSPRVGTGLSTEAFF
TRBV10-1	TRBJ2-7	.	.	TGCGCCAGCAGTGAGTTGGCAGGGAACTCCTACGAGCAGTACTTC	CASSELAGNSYEQYF
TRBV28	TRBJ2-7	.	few	TGTGCCAGCAGTTTAACGGTCGTGGAGCAGTACTTC	CASSLTVVEQYF
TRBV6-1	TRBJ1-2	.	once	TGTGCCAGCAGCCTCCTACAGCAAGGCTATGGCTACACCTTC	CASSLLQQGYGYTF
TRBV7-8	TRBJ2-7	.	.	TGTGCCAGCAGCTTACGTCTCTCCTACGAGCAGTACTTC	CASSLRLSYEQYF
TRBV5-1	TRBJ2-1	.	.	TGCGCCAGCAGCTCAATCAGAGGCAATGAGCAGTTCTTC	CASSSIRGNEQFF
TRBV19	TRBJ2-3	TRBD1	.	TGTGCCAGTAGGCCGGGCAGGGGGCTCGGCGATACGCAGTATTTT	CASRPGRGLGDTQYF
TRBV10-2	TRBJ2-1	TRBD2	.	TGCGCCAGCACGTTAGCGGGGGGATGGAATGAGCAGTTCTTC	CASTLAGGWNEQFF
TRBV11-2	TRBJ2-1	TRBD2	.	TGTGCCAGCAGCCTCAGACTAGCGGGGGACAATGAGCAGTTCTTC	CASSLRLAGDNEQFF